The subject of this entry is one T cell receptor beta chain. While infection was still active, Seattle patients were enrolled and then followed longitudinally. TCRdb's table, derived via immunoSEQ multiplex PCR, lists solely in-frame clones and lacks some. In the table there are around 250,000 clones, roughly 86% of which are singletons. This entry is derived from a study of blood T cell repertoires in COVID-19. For the study at large: Acute-phase and convalescent COVID-19 samples originated in the United States, Italy and Spain. From T cells, B-cell-depleted T cells, or PBMCs came the material, which was cDNA or gDNA.

V was clipped by 7 bases and J by 0 bases, with 16 bases between them. The germline gives CDR1 MDHEN, CDR2 SYDVKM. There are 15 residues in the CDR3. J is TRBJ2-7 and V is TRBV28; weak D call: TRBD2 (6 bases). This TCR was recovered from a woman older than 75 with COVID-19, enrolled during active disease. Sequencing was performed on peripheral blood. As DNA, the CDR3 is TGTGCCAGCACCAAAGGGCGGGGCCCCTCCTACGAGCAGTACTTC. The encoded protein is CASTKGRGPSYEQYF. Looking up the rest from reference TRBV28 and TRBJ2-7 gives the full variable domain: DVKVTQSSRYLVKRTGEKVFLECVQDMDHENMFWYRQDPGLGLRLIYFSYDVKMKEKGDIPEGYSVSREKKERFSLILESASTNQTSMYLCASTKGRGPSYEQYFGPGTRLTVT.